These 18 T cell receptor beta chains were sequenced from one sample in a study of T-cell reconstitution after alpha-beta-depleted transplantation in children. The TCRbeta library incorporated unique molecular identifiers. TCRdb re-called the PCR reads through MiXCR, storing one row per CDR3 protein. The sample yields about 400,000 distinct CDR3 sequences, just over 20% seen once. Source: PBMCs from the stem cell graft donor, taken from the stem cell graft. The receptors come from a human donor who donated a stem cell graft to a child with acute myeloid leukemia.

This clonotype appeared many times. V is TRBV29-1 and J is TRBJ2-3, with D perhaps TRBD1 or TRBD2 (5 bases each). The ends were cut back, 1 base at V and 1 base at J, with 9 bases in the middle. CDR1 is SQVTM and CDR2 is ANQGSEA in the germline V gene. This CDR3 has 14 residues. CDR3 nucleotides: TGCAGCGTTGAAGGATGGGACCGCACAGATACGCAGTATTTT. Its protein is CSVEGWDRTDTQYF.

The chain links TRBV28 to TRBJ2-4; D unresolved. The CDR3 spans 11 residues. The germline V gene has CDR1 MDHEN and CDR2 SYDVKM. The germline V and J ends were trimmed by 6 bases and 8 bases, with 8 bases remaining between them. CDR3 in DNA: TGTGCCAGCAGCCCGGACGACATTCAGTACTTC. This gives the protein CASSPDDIQYF.

The chain links TRBV7-3 to TRBJ2-3; 9 positions agree with TRBD2. V dropped 2 bases and J dropped 7; count of bases not matched to a gene: 13. Per germline, CDR1 SGHTA and CDR2 FQGTGA. This CDR3 is built from 17 residues. The CDR3 coding sequence is TGTGCCAGCAGCTTACCTGCCTCCGGGACTAGCAGGAATACGCAGTATTTT. Its translation: CASSLPASGTSRNTQYF.

The rearrangement joins TRBV11-2 to TRBJ2-7; 15 positions agree with TRBD2. Germline CDR1 reads SGHAT; CDR2 reads FQNNGV. V lost 1 base, J lost 0 bases, and 4 bases stayed unmatched. This CDR3 is 18 amino acids long. In DNA, the CDR3 is TGTGCCAGCAGCTTAGTGGGACTAGCGGGAGGTCCCTCCTACGAGCAGTACTTC. It translates to CASSLVGLAGGPSYEQYF.

This clonotype was detected many times. The chain is built from TRBV29-1 and TRBJ1-2; D possibly corresponds to TRBD1 (6 bases). The CDR3 length is 13 residues. The germline V gene encodes CDR1 SQVTM and CDR2 ANQGSEA. V shed 6 bases and J shed 8 bases, with 19 bases lying between them. The CDR3: CSVWGGQTKGYTF. In DNA, the CDR3 is TGCAGCGTATGGGGGGGCCAGACTAAGGGCTACACCTTC.

This clonotype was detected only a few times. The chain carries TRBV12-3 or TRBV12-4 and TRBJ2-1, with D possibly being TRBD2 (7 bases). The CDR3 length is 15 residues. The V gene lost 5 bases and the J gene lost 8 bases, with 19 bases spanning the gap. CDR3 DNA sequence: TGTGCCAGCAGTCCCCAAGGGGGGGCTAACCATGAGCAGTTCTTC. Protein product: CASSPQGGANHEQFF.

This clonotype has just a few counts. This chain uses TRBV5-1 with TRBJ2-1; D could derive from TRBD1 or TRBD2 (6 bases each). V was cut by 3 bases and J by 5 bases, with 15 bases left in between. CDR3 size: 15 residues. Germline CDR1 and CDR2: SGHRS and YFSETQ. The CDR3 DNA is TGCGCCAGCAGCTGGTACAGGGAGGTAGACAATGAGCAGTTCTTC. Residues: CASSWYREVDNEQFF.

The rearrangement uses TRBV5-1 and TRBJ2-1, with 9 bases lining up with TRBD2. Germline CDR1 is SGHRS and CDR2 is YFSETQ. V lost 0 bases and J lost 6; bases outside the gene matches: 7. The CDR3 loop spans 16 amino acids. CDR3 bases: TGCGCCAGCAGCTTGGGAGTTCTAGCGGGATCCAATGAGCAGTTCTTC. This encodes CASSLGVLAGSNEQFF.

Ten or more counts support this clonotype. The chain joins TRBV20-1 to TRBJ2-1; TRBD2 agrees at 7 bases. This CDR3 comprises 14 residues. CDR1 and CDR2 from the germline V gene are DFQATT and SNEGSKA (reference sequence). The V and J ends lost 1 base and 6 bases, in that order; junction bases with no gene match: 6. The CDR3 loop is CSARGEGGPNEQFF. CDR3 DNA: TGCAGTGCTAGAGGCGAGGGAGGGCCCAATGAGCAGTTCTTC.

This clonotype has just one count. The rearrangement links TRBV12-3 or TRBV12-4 to TRBJ2-7; perhaps TRBD1 as D (5 bases). V lost 2 bases to trimming and J lost 5 bases, with 13 bases between them. The CDR3 extends over 14 amino acids. The chain's CDR3 is CASSLIRALDEQYF. CDR3 sequence (DNA): TGTGCCAGCAGTTTAATCAGGGCCCTCGACGAGCAGTACTTC.

Ten or more counts support this clonotype. The CDR3 protein is CASSNERVTLNEQFF. In nucleotides, the CDR3 is TGCGCCAGCAGCAACGAAAGGGTAACCCTCAATGAGCAGTTCTTC. This chain uses TRBV5-1 with TRBJ2-1, with D hard to call. Germline CDR1 and CDR2: SGHRS and YFSETQ. V was trimmed by 4 bases and J by 6 bases, leaving 17 bases between them. The CDR3 runs 15 residues.

This clonotype has more than one count but fewer than ten. This sequence joins TRBV29-1 and TRBJ2-1; 7 nucleotides agree with TRBD2. CDR1 is SQVTM and CDR2 is ANQGSEA in the germline V gene. Trimming cost V 4 bases and J 8 bases; bases outside gene matches: 14. The CDR3 is 15 amino acids. In nucleotides, the CDR3 is TGCAGCGTTGTCAGCGGGACGGTACCGGGCGATGAGCAGTTCTTC. It codes for CSVVSGTVPGDEQFF.

This clonotype has more than one count but fewer than ten. The chain has TRBV12-3 or TRBV12-4 and TRBJ2-7, with D perhaps matching TRBD1 (7 bases). Trimming shortened V by 6 bases and J by 3 bases, and 18 bases separated the two germline ends. This CDR3 has 15 residues. The CDR3 nucleotides read TGTGCCAGCAGCAACCGCCCAGGGGGGAACTACGAGCAGTACTTC. It translates to CASSNRPGGNYEQYF.

The sample holds one count of this clonotype. V and J are TRBV6-6 and TRBJ2-7; D unresolved. V was clipped by 3 bases and J by 5 bases, with 8 bases between them. From germline, CDR1 is MNHNY and CDR2 SVGAGI (reference sequence). This CDR3 has 12 residues. DNA for the CDR3: TGTGCCAGCAGTTATGTGACCGACGAGCAGTACTTC. This gives the protein CASSYVTDEQYF.

This clonotype occurred many times. The chain recombines TRBV12-3 or TRBV12-4 with TRBJ2-5; a possible D gene is TRBD1 (7 bases). This CDR3 has 15 amino acids. Trimming took 1 base from V and 4 from J, leaving 13 bases between them. The CDR3 region is CASSLDYRGGETQYF. The CDR3 DNA follows: TGTGCCAGCAGTTTAGACTACAGGGGAGGAGAGACCCAGTACTTC.

V gene TRBV9 combines with J gene TRBJ2-7, with D tentatively TRBD2 (5 bases). CDR1 is SGDLS and CDR2 is YYNGEE in the germline V gene. Trimming cost V 3 bases and J 6 bases, with 16 bases left between them. This CDR3 has 14 residues. This CDR3 is CASSEGPTRSEQYF. In nucleotides, the CDR3 is TGTGCCAGCAGCGAGGGCCCCACTAGAAGCGAGCAGTACTTC.

CDR3 protein: CASSSWEPGSTDTQYF. The CDR3 DNA sequence: TGTGCCAGCAGCTCCTGGGAACCAGGGAGCACAGATACGCAGTATTTT. The rearrangement uses TRBV7-2 and TRBJ2-3; a weak D match, TRBD1 (5 bases). V was clipped by 4 bases and J by 0 bases, with 14 bases between them. This CDR3 region has 16 residues. From germline, CDR1 is SGHTA and CDR2 FQGNSA.

In this sample, this clonotype turned up many times. This sequence joins TRBV28 and TRBJ2-7; D gene unclear. Germline loops: CDR1 MDHEN, CDR2 SYDVKM. This CDR3 contains 14 residues. V was clipped by 6 bases and J by 3 bases, with 15 bases between them. The CDR3 region has the DNA TGTGCCAGCAGGCCGGCAGGCATGAACTACGAGCAGTACTTC. Amino acid sequence: CASRPAGMNYEQYF. The complete variable domain, with remaining parts taken from reference TRBV28 and TRBJ2-7, reads DVKVTQSSRYLVKRTGEKVFLECVQDMDHENMFWYRQDPGLGLRLIYFSYDVKMKEKGDIPEGYSVSREKKERFSLILESASTNQTSMYLCASRPAGMNYEQYFGPGTRLTVT.